A selection of T cell receptor beta chains follows, all from one sample in a study of identical twins. TCRdb analysed the 5' RACE reads with MiXCR anew, one entry per CDR3 protein. Found here are about 890,000 distinct CDR3 sequences, roughly an eighth of them singletons; the top ten hold about 1.5%. These data were likewise used in another study, on yellow fever vaccine responses in identical twins.

Sequencing input: PBMCs. These receptors were taken from a woman aged 18 to 35 in good health. Each CDR3 is given with its conserved first and last residue. D genes are given only for firm matches. Only part of the rows carry a size: once, few, many, or a class if the clone is expanded.

TRBV12-3/TRBV12-4,TRBD2,-,TRBJ2-7,TGTGCCAGCAGTTTATGGCTAGCGGGAGCCGAGCAGTACTTC,CASSLWLAGAEQYF
TRBV27,-,few,TRBJ2-1,TGTGCCAGCAAGTCTGGCCGATCGAATGAGCAGTTCTTC,CASKSGRSNEQFF
TRBV25-1,-,few,TRBJ1-4,TGTGCCAGCAGTGCCCCCGGGGGTCGGGGTGAAAAACTGTTTTTT,CASSAPGGRGEKLFF
TRBV12-3/TRBV12-4,-,many,TRBJ1-2,TGTGCCAGCAGGCGGGGCGCGAACTATGGCTACACCTTC,CASRRGANYGYTF
TRBV6-1,-,-,TRBJ2-1,TGTGCCAGCAGTGCACATGAGGGACGCTACAATGAGCAGTTCTTC,CASSAHEGRYNEQFF
TRBV11-2,-,-,TRBJ1-1,TGTGCCAGCAGCTTAGTTAGTGATCTCTGGACTGAAGCTTTCTTT,CASSLVSDLWTEAFF
TRBV12-3/TRBV12-4,TRBD1,many,TRBJ1-5,TGTGCCAGCAGTTACAGGGGAGACGGCAATCAGCCCCAGCATTTT,CASSYRGDGNQPQHF
TRBV10-2,-,few,TRBJ2-5,TGCGCCAGCAGTTGGACGGAGGACCAAGAGACCCAGTACTTC,CASSWTEDQETQYF
TRBV5-1,-,few,TRBJ1-3,TGCGCCAGCAGCCCCGGCGGATTGGGTTTTGGGAACACCATATATTTT,CASSPGGLGFGNTIYF
TRBV18,-,few,TRBJ2-1,TGTGCCAGCTCAACCGCCGGTAACTCCTACAATGAGCAGTTCTTC,CASSTAGNSYNEQFF
TRBV2,-,few,TRBJ1-5,TGTGCCAGCAGTGAGGAGGGAATAGCCCAGCATTTT,CASSEEGIAQHF
TRBV20-1,TRBD2,few,TRBJ2-5,TGCAGTGCCGCGACTCCTCTAGCGGGAGGGCCCGGGGAGACCCAGTACTTC,CSAATPLAGGPGETQYF
TRBV6-2/TRBV6-3,TRBD2,-,TRBJ2-5,TGTGCCAGCAGTTACCCTAGCGGGGGCCAAGAGACCCAGTACTTC,CASSYPSGGQETQYF
TRBV10-2,TRBD2,few,TRBJ2-3,TGCGCCAGCAGTGTGATAGCGGGAGGTTTTACAGATACGCAGTATTTT,CASSVIAGGFTDTQYF
TRBV12-3/TRBV12-4,-,-,TRBJ2-5,TGTGCCAGCAGTTTTGGCGGCAGGACTACAGAGACCCAGTACTTC,CASSFGGRTTETQYF
TRBV7-2,TRBD2,few,TRBJ2-7,TGTGCCAGCATCCTAGCGGGAGGGGTTTACGAGCAGTACTTC,CASILAGGVYEQYF
TRBV6-5,-,once,TRBJ1-1,TGTGCCAGCAGTTTCCTATTAACACAGAACACTGAAGCTTTCTTT,CASSFLLTQNTEAFF